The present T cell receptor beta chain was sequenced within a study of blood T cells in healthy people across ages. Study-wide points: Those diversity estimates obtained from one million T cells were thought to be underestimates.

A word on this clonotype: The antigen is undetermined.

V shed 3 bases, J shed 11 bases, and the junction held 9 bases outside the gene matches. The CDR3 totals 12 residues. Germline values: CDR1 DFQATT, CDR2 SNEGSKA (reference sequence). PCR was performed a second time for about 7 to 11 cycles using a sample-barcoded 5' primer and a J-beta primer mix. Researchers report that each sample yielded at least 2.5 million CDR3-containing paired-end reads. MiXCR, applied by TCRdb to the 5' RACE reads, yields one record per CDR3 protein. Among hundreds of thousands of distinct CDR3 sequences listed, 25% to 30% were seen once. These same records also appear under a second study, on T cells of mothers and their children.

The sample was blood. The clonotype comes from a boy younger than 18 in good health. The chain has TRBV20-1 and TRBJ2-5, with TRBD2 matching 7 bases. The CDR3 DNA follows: TGCAGTGCTAGTTACGGGGGGATGGAGCAGTACTTC. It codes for CSASYGGMEQYF.